This TCR beta chain was identified in a study of blood T cell repertoires in COVID-19. The overall study: T cells, B-cell-depleted T cells, or PBMCs provided the cDNA or gDNA that served as material.

As handled by the study authors: It was from reference gene primer amplification that nucleated cell counts were estimated. The table came from immunoSEQ multiplex PCR; TCRdb's copy has only in-frame clones and leaves some out. V and J calls and clone size follow that table, whereas D and trimming were derived from the DNA. The repertoire holds under 150,000 clones, with over 80% as singletons. V lost 1 base, J lost 0 bases, and 13 bases lay in between. The germline gives CDR1 MGHRA, CDR2 YSYEKL. The CDR3 has 18 amino acids. The TCR sequence derives from a woman aged 40 to 50 with active or convalescent COVID-19. The chain carries TRBV4-1 and TRBJ1-6; D is unresolved. The sequencing input was peripheral blood. CDR3 coding DNA: TGCGCCAGCAGCCAAGTTAACAGTCAGAGCTCCTATAATTCACCCCTCCACTTT. Amino acid sequence: CASSQVNSQSSYNSPLHF.